These 26 T cell receptor beta chains came from one sample sequenced in a study of T cells after yellow fever vaccination. Using its own MiXCR run on the 5' RACE reads, TCRdb lists one record per CDR3 protein. The sample contains approximately 96,000 distinct CDR3 sequences, almost 9% of which appear only once. The source material was CD8+ T cells not binding an NS4B(214-222) dextramer, sorted from PBMCs, sampled around 14 days after the first yellow fever vaccination. The source is a man aged 18 to 30 who received the YFV17D yellow fever vaccine.

The rearrangement joins TRBV6-5 to TRBJ2-1; the D gene is possibly TRBD1 (5 bases). Germline V lookup: CDR1 MNHEY, CDR2 SVGAGI. This CDR3 is built from 13 residues. V lost 0 bases, J lost 9 bases, and 9 bases lay in between. The CDR3 region is CASSYSAGFEQFF. The DNA for the CDR3 is TGTGCCAGCAGTTACTCCGCAGGGTTTGAGCAGTTCTTC.

This clonotype was seen a few times. The chain carries TRBV20-1 and TRBJ2-1; 15 bases align to TRBD2. CDR1 and CDR2 from the germline V gene are DFQATT and SNEGSKA (reference sequence). J lost 3 bases, V lost 0 bases, and 6 bases had no gene match. This CDR3 spans 18 amino acids. The DNA of the CDR3 is TGCAGTGCTAGAGAGGGACTAGCGGGGGGCGAGGGCTACAATGAGCAGTTCTTC. Amino acids: CSAREGLAGGEGYNEQFF.

Many counts were recorded for this clonotype. The chain has TRBV5-1 and TRBJ2-3; D is ambiguous. V gave up 2 bases and J gave up 4 bases, with 14 bases separating them. The length of the CDR3 is 15 residues. Germline V lookup: CDR1 SGHRS, CDR2 YFSETQ. The CDR3 sequence is CASSFRPGGADTQYF. The CDR3 nucleotides read TGCGCCAGCAGCTTCAGACCCGGTGGCGCAGATACGCAGTATTTT.

CDR3 coding DNA: TGTGCCAGCAGCTTTTTCAGGTGCTACGAGCAGTACTTC. This codes for CASSFFRCYEQYF. The rearrangement links TRBV7-4 to TRBJ2-7; D is unresolved. Germline V lookup: CDR1 SGHVT, CDR2 SQSDAQ. The CDR3 contains 13 residues. The germline V and J ends were trimmed by 3 bases and 3 bases, with 9 bases remaining between them.

The table lists this clonotype with a few counts. This chain uses TRBV5-1 with TRBJ2-5; possible D gene TRBD2, 6 bases. Germline CDR1 SGHRS, CDR2 YFSETQ. V dropped 3 bases and J dropped 5 bases, with 14 bases sitting between them. This CDR3 is 14 amino acids long. As DNA, the CDR3 is TGCGCCAGCAGCTCGGGGACTGGGAGGGAGACCCAGTACTTC. Translating gives CASSSGTGRETQYF.

This clonotype has only a few counts. The chain combines TRBV7-2 with TRBJ2-3; 8 nucleotides line up with TRBD2. The V gene's germline CDR1 is SGHTA and CDR2 FQGNSA. The CDR3 loop spans 15 amino acids. The V gene end was trimmed by 5 bases and the J gene end by 2 bases; junction bases not matched to a gene: 6. This chain's CDR3 is CASSISGGDTDTQYF. The DNA for the CDR3 is TGTGCCAGCAGCATCAGCGGGGGAGACACAGATACGCAGTATTTT.

This clonotype turned up a few times. Here the CDR3 DNA reads TGTGCCAGCAGCCATAACACTGAAGCTTTCTTT. It encodes CASSHNTEAFF. The chain recombines TRBV11-2 with TRBJ1-1, with D unresolved. The germline V gene encodes CDR1 SGHAT and CDR2 FQNNGV. Trimming cost V 5 bases and J 2 bases, with 3 bases left between them. The CDR3 spans 11 residues.

This clonotype has a count of ten or more. The chain recombines TRBV12-3 or TRBV12-4 with TRBJ2-7; maybe TRBD2 (6 bases). The CDR3 totals 12 residues. Between the trimmed V and J ends, which lost 5 bases and 3 bases, there was a span of 8 bases. CDR3 region: CASSPGGYEQYF. The CDR3 region has the DNA TGTGCCAGCAGTCCCGGGGGCTACGAGCAGTACTTC.

The chain uses TRBV7-2 and TRBJ2-2; TRBD1 might be the D (5 bases). Trimming left V 5 bases short and J 4 bases short, with 14 bases between. Per the germline V gene, CDR1 is SGHTA and CDR2 is FQGNSA. This CDR3 is 15 amino acids long. Here the CDR3 DNA reads TGTGCCAGCAGCCTTACAGGATCGGGCACCGGGGAGCTGTTTTTT. Its protein is CASSLTGSGTGELFF.

The V and J genes are TRBV20-1 and TRBJ2-1; 7 bases are a match to TRBD1. The germline CDR1 and CDR2 sequences are DFQATT and SNEGSKA (reference sequence). This CDR3 has 13 residues. The junction had 3 bases not matched to a gene; V was cut back by 1 base and J by 6 bases. CDR3 region: CSARGGTANEQFF. The CDR3 coding sequence is TGCAGTGCTAGAGGGGGGACAGCCAATGAGCAGTTCTTC.

V is TRBV12-3 or TRBV12-4 and J is TRBJ2-7; 10 bases match TRBD1. This CDR3 contains 16 residues. V was clipped by 7 bases and J by 2 bases; unmatched bases: 11. The CDR3 region has the DNA TGTGCCAGCACTTTCCCTTGGGACAGGGGACCCTACGAGCAGTACGTC. This sequence encodes CASTFPWDRGPYEQYV.

This chain links TRBV9 with TRBJ1-1; no clear D. Trimming removed 3 bases at V and 3 bases at J, with 12 bases between. Looked up from germline, CDR1 is SGDLS and CDR2 is YYNGEE. The CDR3 has 14 amino acids. The CDR3 reads CASSAEFGDTEAFF. The CDR3 nucleotides read TGTGCCAGCAGCGCCGAGTTCGGGGACACTGAAGCTTTCTTT. Drawing the rest from reference TRBV9 and TRBJ1-1, the complete variable domain is DSGVTQTPKHLITATGQRVTLRCSPRSGDLSVYWYQQSLDQGLQFLIQYYNGEERAKGNILERFSAQQFPDLHSELNLSSLELGDSALYFCASSAEFGDTEAFFGQGTRLTVV.

Of note for this clonotype: This likely comes from a read error, as the CDR3 has no conserved phenylalanine or tryptophan at its end. In nucleotides, the CDR3 is TGTGCCAGCAGCTTAGTGAACTACAATGAGCAGTTCTCC. Protein product: CASSLVNYNEQFS. The chain is built from TRBV7-9 and TRBJ2-1; D call uncertain. Germline values: CDR1 SEHNR, CDR2 FQNEAQ (reference sequence). The CDR3 contains 13 residues. V lost 1 base and J 3 bases, leaving 4 bases between the germline ends.

The sample holds a few counts of this clonotype. The J gene is TRBJ2-7, the V gene TRBV7-3, with unresolved D. Trimming stripped 1 base from V and 6 bases from J, with 10 bases between. The CDR3 is 13 amino acids. CDR1 is SGHTA and CDR2 is FQGTGA in the germline V gene. CDR3: CASSLMKRGEQYF. The DNA of the CDR3 is TGTGCCAGCAGCTTAATGAAGAGAGGCGAGCAGTACTTC.

In its sample, this clonotype was seen a few times. The chain uses TRBV6-2 or TRBV6-3 and TRBJ2-7; 8 positions match TRBD2. V was clipped by 8 bases and J by 0 bases; unmatched bases: 15. Looked up from germline, CDR1 is MNHEY and CDR2 is SVGEGT. The CDR3 loop spans 17 amino acids. This CDR3 is CASEEGSSGPFSYEQYF. DNA of the CDR3: TGTGCCAGCGAAGAAGGGTCTAGCGGGCCCTTCTCCTACGAGCAGTACTTC.

This clonotype has a count of ten or more. The CDR3 coding sequence is TGTGCCAGCAGCCCAGGGGTGGCTACCGGGGAGCTGTTTTTT. It specifies CASSPGVATGELFF. The V call is TRBV5-4, the J call TRBJ2-2; D possibly corresponds to TRBD1 (6 bases). The CDR3 is 14 residues long. The germline V and J ends were trimmed by 4 bases and 5 bases, with 12 bases remaining between them. Germline-derived CDR1 and CDR2 are SGHNT and YYREEE (reference sequence).

The chain carries TRBV7-9 and TRBJ1-6; a weak D match, TRBD1 (6 bases). V lost 1 base, J lost 10 bases, and 17 bases lay in between. The CDR3 has 16 amino acids. CDR1 is SEHNR, CDR2 FQNEAQ, per germline (reference sequence). The CDR3 sequence: CASSLGTVSPVSPLHF. The CDR3 DNA reads TGTGCCAGCAGCTTAGGGACAGTCTCGCCAGTGTCACCCCTCCACTTT.

The table lists this clonotype with many counts. The chain recombines TRBV12-3 or TRBV12-4 with TRBJ2-5; D is possibly TRBD1 (7 bases). V shed 6 bases and J shed 4 bases, with 18 bases lying between them. This CDR3 comprises 15 residues. The CDR3 DNA sequence: TGTGCCAGCAGGAAAAGCCCAGGGGGGTCAGAGACCCAGTACTTC. Protein product: CASRKSPGGSETQYF.

In its sample, this clonotype was seen a few times. This chain joins TRBV6-1 and TRBJ2-2, with D possibly being TRBD1 (6 bases). V gave up 5 bases and J gave up 2 bases, with 18 bases separating them. Germline-derived CDR1 and CDR2 are MNHNS and SASEGT. The CDR3 is 17 residues long. The CDR3: CASSPPPGQLNTGELFF. Written as DNA, the CDR3 is TGTGCCAGCAGTCCACCTCCGGGACAACTAAACACCGGGGAGCTGTTTTTT.

The chain carries TRBV12-3 or TRBV12-4 and TRBJ2-2; D gene uncertain. There are 13 residues in the CDR3. The V end was cut by 5 bases, the J end by 6 bases, with 10 bases between. The CDR3 coding sequence is TGTGCCAGCAGTCCATCCGGGTCCGGGGAGCTGTTTTTT. Its protein is CASSPSGSGELFF.

This clonotype was seen only a few times. V usage is TRBV12-3 or TRBV12-4 and J usage is TRBJ1-1, with 8 bases aligning to TRBD1. With 6 bases clipped from V and 9 bases from J, the junction kept 3 bases outside the gene matches. The CDR3 has 11 residues. CDR3 nucleotides: TGTGCCAGCAGCCAGGGGGCCCAAGCTTTCTTT. Encoded protein: CASSQGAQAFF.

The chain combines TRBV7-2 with TRBJ1-6; D gene uncertain. Germline loops: CDR1 SGHTA, CDR2 FQGNSA. The germline V and J ends were trimmed by 3 bases and 8 bases, with 11 bases remaining between them. The CDR3 runs to 14 residues. Written as DNA, the CDR3 is TGTACCAGCAGCTTTGCTGTTGGCCATTCACCCCTCCACTTT. Residues: CTSSFAVGHSPLHF.

This rearrangement joins TRBV10-3 to TRBJ2-5; weak D call: TRBD2 (6 bases). The CDR3 length is 13 residues. The V and J ends lost 8 bases and 5 bases respectively, with 15 bases between them. Germline V lookup: CDR1 ENHRY, CDR2 SYGVKD. The CDR3 DNA sequence: TGTGCCATCCGTGGAGGGGTTGATGAGACCCAGTACTTC. This encodes CAIRGGVDETQYF.

This clonotype was seen once. The J gene is TRBJ2-3, the V gene TRBV9; D possibly uses TRBD1 or TRBD2 (7 bases each). The CDR3 is 17 residues long. Between the trimmed V and J ends, which lost 6 bases and 1 base, there was a span of 21 bases. Germline V gene sequence: CDR1 SGDLS, CDR2 YYNGEE. In DNA, the CDR3 is TGTGCCAGCATCCCAGGGGGGGGCGGCTCACGCACAGATACGCAGTATTTT. Its protein product is CASIPGGGGSRTDTQYF.

This clonotype was counted ten times or more. The chain links TRBV4-1 to TRBJ2-7, with D perhaps TRBD2 (6 bases). Germline lookup yields CDR1 MGHRA and CDR2 YSYEKL. CDR3 length: 17 amino acids. V was cut by 0 bases and J by 7 bases, with 22 bases left in between. The CDR3 nucleotides read TGCGCCAGCAGCCAAGAGGGACCGGGGGAGTACCTTGGGGAGCAGTACTTC. Its protein is CASSQEGPGEYLGEQYF.

The V and J genes are TRBV5-4 and TRBJ2-1, with D unclear. V lost 3 bases, J lost 4 bases, and 8 bases lay in between. This CDR3 is built from 13 residues. CDR1 SGHNT and CDR2 YYREEE come from the germline V gene (reference sequence). As DNA, the CDR3 is TGTGCCAGCAGCTCGATGAAATACAATGAGCAGTTCTTC. Amino acid sequence: CASSSMKYNEQFF.